Listed here are 13 T cell receptor beta chains from one sample, sequenced in a study of Graves' ophthalmopathy and Graves' hyperthyroidism. The study amplified TCR beta CDR3 regions using RNA transcripts. RT-PCR in the first round used HTBI primers; a second-round multiplex PCR followed. TCRdb re-derived calls from the multiplex PCR reads in MiXCR, one entry per CDR3 protein. The table shows approximately 700,000 distinct CDR3 sequences, with about two fifths occurring only once. The sample was peripheral blood. The receptors originated from an adult man with Graves' ophthalmopathy.

This rearrangement joins TRBV5-5 to TRBJ2-7; D is unresolved. The CDR3 is made up of 15 amino acids. Germline CDR1 SGHKS, CDR2 YYEKEE (reference sequence). Trimming cost V 4 bases and J 2 bases, with 16 bases left between them. The chain's CDR3 is CASSRYQDRPYEQYF. As DNA, the CDR3 is TGTGCCAGCAGCCGCTACCAGGATAGACCCTACGAGCAGTACTTC.

The J gene is TRBJ2-7, the V gene TRBV9; D call uncertain. V was shortened by 4 bases and J by 4 bases, with 15 bases between the two germline ends. CDR1 and CDR2 from the germline V gene are SGDLS and YYNGEE. CDR3 length equals 14 residues. CDR3 region: CASSPSRKVYEQYF. CDR3 DNA sequence: TGTGCCAGCAGCCCCTCCCGGAAAGTTTACGAGCAGTACTTC.

The V call is TRBV29-1, the J call TRBJ2-7; D is possibly TRBD2 (6 bases). The ends were cut back, 4 bases at V and 7 bases at J, with 20 bases in the middle. Germline V lookup: CDR1 SQVTM, CDR2 ANQGSEA. The CDR3 length is 14 residues. The DNA of the CDR3 is TGCAGCGTTGTGGGGGGTCCGAACACCGGGGAGCAGTACTTC. The encoded protein is CSVVGGPNTGEQYF.

The chain uses TRBV19 and TRBJ2-2, with D possibly being TRBD2 (6 bases). The CDR3 has 13 residues. V lost 6 bases and J 11 bases, leaving 16 bases between the germline ends. The germline gives CDR1 LNHDA, CDR2 SQIVND (reference sequence). CDR3 sequence reads: CASRKEGTGELFF. The CDR3 coding sequence is TGTGCCAGTAGAAAGGAGGGGACGGGCGAGCTGTTTTTT.

This clonotype was seen many times. The chain carries TRBV6-6 and TRBJ2-5; D gene uncertain. Germline loops: CDR1 MNHNY, CDR2 SVGAGI (reference sequence). Trimming removed 10 bases from V and 2 bases from J, with 11 bases in between. The CDR3 is made up of 12 amino acids. CDR3 nucleotides: TGTGCCACCACGGACCCGCAAGAGACCCAGTACTTC. Its translation: CATTDPQETQYF.

This clonotype showed up many times. This chain uses TRBV20-1 with TRBJ2-7; 7 bases fit TRBD2. This CDR3 has 11 amino acids. The germline gives CDR1 DFQATT, CDR2 SNEGSKA (reference sequence). With 3 bases clipped from V and 12 bases from J, the junction kept 8 bases outside the gene matches. The CDR3 region has the DNA TGCAGTGCTAGGGAGACGGGGGGACTGTACTTC. This translates into CSARETGGLYF.

This clonotype showed up many times. The chain links TRBV3-1 to TRBJ2-7; D is unclear. The CDR3 contains 14 residues. From germline, CDR1 is LGHDT and CDR2 YNNKEL (reference sequence). V lost 4 bases and J 7 bases, leaving 17 bases between the germline ends. CDR3: CASSRSPTTWEQYF. The CDR3 nucleotides are TGTGCCAGCAGCCGGAGTCCCACTACTTGGGAGCAGTACTTC.

Notes on this clonotype: This may be a read error, as it is one base from a much larger clone. The chain recombines TRBV12-3 or TRBV12-4 with TRBJ2-7; D may be TRBD1 (5 bases). The CDR3 is 12 residues long. CDR3 protein: CGSSPDTNEQYF. Here the CDR3 DNA reads TGTGGCAGCAGCCCGGACACGAACGAGCAGTACTTC.

This clonotype has more than one count but fewer than ten. This chain uses TRBV4-3 with TRBJ2-7, with a weak D call TRBD1 (6 bases). The germline gives CDR1 LGHNA, CDR2 YSLEER. The CDR3 runs 14 residues. V dropped 4 bases and J dropped 0 bases, with 10 bases sitting between them. Here the CDR3 reads CASSPGAGSYEQYF. In nucleotides, the CDR3 is TGCGCCAGCAGCCCAGGGGCCGGCTCCTACGAGCAGTACTTC.

Regarding this clonotype: The conserved closing phenylalanine or tryptophan is absent in this CDR3, likely reflecting a read error. This chain links TRBV25-1 with TRBJ1-1; D is unresolved. The CDR3 totals 14 residues. Germline loops: CDR1 MGHDK, CDR2 SYGVNS. The V end was cut by 6 bases, the J end by 0 bases, with 11 bases between. The CDR3 DNA sequence: TGTGCCAGCAGCCTGGGAGCGATGAACACTGAAGCTTTCCTT. Translation: CASSLGAMNTEAFL.

Many counts were recorded for this clonotype. V usage is TRBV7-2 and J usage is TRBJ2-7; TRBD1 is a possible D gene (6 bases). Between the trimmed V and J ends, which lost 1 base and 0 bases, there was a span of 19 bases. In germline, CDR1 is SGHTA, CDR2 FQGNSA. The CDR3 consists of 18 residues. The CDR3 sequence: CASSLDTTGTKSSYEQYF. CDR3 in DNA: TGTGCCAGCAGCTTAGATACGACCGGGACAAAGAGCTCCTACGAGCAGTACTTC.

This chain uses TRBV10-2 with TRBJ1-1, with D maybe TRBD1 (5 bases). Trimming took 6 bases from V and 4 from J, leaving 15 bases between them. The CDR3 runs 14 residues. Germline-derived CDR1 and CDR2 are WSHSY and SAAADI. The chain's CDR3 is CASRGSGGGTEAFF. The CDR3 DNA follows: TGCGCCAGCAGGGGTAGCGGGGGGGGCACTGAAGCTTTCTTT.

The genes are TRBV29-1 and TRBJ1-2, with D tentatively TRBD1 (5 bases). The germline V gene encodes CDR1 SQVTM and CDR2 ANQGSEA. V dropped 4 bases and J dropped 6 bases, with 18 bases sitting between them. The CDR3 contains 14 residues. The CDR3 region is CSVGETASTDGYTF. CDR3 in DNA: TGCAGCGTTGGGGAGACAGCATCGACAGATGGCTACACCTTC.